The sequence of this TCR beta chain was determined in a study of blood T cell repertoires in COVID-19. Study in general: Spain, Italy and the United States supplied samples that represented acute and convalescent COVID-19. PBMCs, B-cell-depleted T cells, or T cells were the source of the cDNA or gDNA that made up the material.

In the study's own analysis: Amplification from reference gene primers served as the basis for estimated nucleated cell counts. Profiling relied on immunoSEQ multiplex PCR, and the TCRdb table lists in-frame clones only, not all of them. V and J calls and clone size come straight from that table; D and trimming were deduced from the DNA. The table includes under 40,000 clones, more than 85% detected once. Material for sequencing was peripheral blood. The receptor was isolated from a male donor with active COVID-19.

Here the CDR3 reads CSVEERRTTTGELFF. The DNA for the CDR3 is TGCAGCGTTGAAGAGAGAAGGACTACCACCGGGGAGCTGTTTTTT. This rearrangement joins TRBV29-1 to TRBJ2-2; D might be TRBD2 (6 bases). The CDR3 has 15 amino acids. V gave up 0 bases and J gave up 4 bases, with 12 bases separating them. Per the germline V gene, CDR1 is SQVTM and CDR2 is ANQGSEA.